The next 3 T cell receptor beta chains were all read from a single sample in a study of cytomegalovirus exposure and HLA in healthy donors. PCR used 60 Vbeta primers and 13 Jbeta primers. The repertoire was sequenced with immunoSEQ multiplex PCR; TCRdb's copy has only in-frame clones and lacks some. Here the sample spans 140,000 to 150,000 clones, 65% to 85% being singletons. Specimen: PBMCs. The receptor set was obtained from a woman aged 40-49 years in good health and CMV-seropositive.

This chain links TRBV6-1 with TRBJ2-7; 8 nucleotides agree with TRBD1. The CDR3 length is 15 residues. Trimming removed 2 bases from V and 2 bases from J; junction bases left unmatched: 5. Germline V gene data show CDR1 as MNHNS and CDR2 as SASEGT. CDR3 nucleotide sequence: TGTGCCAGCAGTGAACAACGGACAGGGCCCTACGAGCAGTACTTC. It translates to CASSEQRTGPYEQYF.

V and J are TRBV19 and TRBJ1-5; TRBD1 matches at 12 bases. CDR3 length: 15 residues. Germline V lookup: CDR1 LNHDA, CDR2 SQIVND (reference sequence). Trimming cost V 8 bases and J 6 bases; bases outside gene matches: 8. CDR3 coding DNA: TGTGCCAGTTCAACGGGACAGGGGGCGAGTCAGCCCCAGCATTTT. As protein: CASSTGQGASQPQHF.

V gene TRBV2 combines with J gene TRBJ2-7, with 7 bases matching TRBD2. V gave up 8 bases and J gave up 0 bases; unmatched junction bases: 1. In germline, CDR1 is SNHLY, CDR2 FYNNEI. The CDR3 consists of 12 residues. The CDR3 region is CASRTSSYEQYF. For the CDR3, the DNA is TGTGCCAGCCGGACTAGCTCCTACGAGCAGTACTTC.